This T cell receptor (beta chain) appears in the sequencing data of a study of shared clonotypes between healthy human individuals (dated by TCRdb to about 2020). Context from the whole study: The cohort included a few men and a couple of women between 18 and 49 years of age. For each donor, CD4 naive and CD4 memory were each run on three plates, CD8 naive on two plates, and CD8 memory on one plate. To estimate repertoire size and how much clonotype sharing occurs between individuals, the study deeply sequenced the blood TCR repertoires of five healthy adults. Libraries were prepared and TCR repertoires were sequenced by different laboratories using diverse techniques, in order to increase sequencing depth and limit assay-specific biases. Leukapheresis yielded between about 0.94 and 8.9 billion PBMCs per donor. Study-level results and caveats: Pairwise subsampling led to the expectation that sequencing depth would affect the degree of clonotype sharing among donors. Sampling was limited to blood, and TCR repertoires in tissue likely differ from TCR repertoires in blood. Compared with non-shared clonotypes, clonotypes shared by all four sorted-subset donors had higher generation probabilities. Incomplete sequencing was indicated by rarefaction of sorted-subset datasets, despite the large sequencing depth. Sharing across a handful of donors was observed for approximately 4.6% of naive CD4, less than 4% of naive CD8, roughly 2.4% of memory CD4, and around 0.44% of memory CD8 clonotypes. Because the study included a small number of donors, the genetic and exposure-history diversity represented was limited. Larger estimated clonotype richness was generally found for naive subsets than for memory subsets.

Clipping removes 4 bases from V and 4 bases from J, with 5 as the unmatched junction base count. The CDR3 spans 14 residues, from the cysteine through the phenylalanine. The entry retains the CDR3 DNA only, 42 bases that are in frame from base 1. CDR1 and CDR2, per the germline V gene, are SNHLY and FYNNEI. CD8 naive samples were CD45RO-negative cells positively selected for CCR7, giving a CD45RA+CCR7+ population that excluded TemRA cells. The donors were healthy, HIV-negative adults who had no recently reported acute infections or vaccinations. Every donor was a Caucasian adult residing in Nashville, Tennessee, USA. Blood was collected by leukapheresis, and PBMCs were isolated by Ficoll-Histopaque density gradient centrifugation and then cryopreserved in liquid nitrogen vapor phase. Purity and quantity of every magnetically sorted T cell population were checked by analytical flow cytometry. Genomic DNA was isolated from every sorted fraction and measured by UV absorbance on a Nanodrop 2000c.

Of note for this clone: Its specific antigen is unknown. Base qualities are missing; no much larger clone stands one base away.

TCR CDR3 regions were amplified from genomic DNA by multiplex PCR using the deep immunoSEQ assay. Extracted genomic DNA from each cell subset was spread evenly across all wells of several immunoSEQ 96-well plates, with each plate serving as a replicate. For sorted subsets, 200 to 250 ng of genomic DNA, equivalent to 25,000 to 30,000 T cell genomes, went into each replicate PCR. The purified libraries were quantified using a Qubit 3.0 fluorometer, sized with a Bioanalyzer 2100, and then quantified again using the KAPA Library Quantification kit. Every immunoSEQ 96-well plate was sequenced on a separate single-read 150-cycle Illumina NextSeq 550 flow cell. As for the authors' bioinformatics: Because the immunoSEQ output held only junctional sequences and lacked quality scores, the filtering could not match the filtering applied to full-length reads. Sequences were annotated with PyIR, a Python wrapper for IgBLAST v1.9, using IMGT germline references to assign V/J genes and CDR3. Reads with weak V/J assignments (E-value above 1e-6), missing CDR3, stop codons, out-of-frame junctions, or ambiguous translated residues were removed. V3J clonotypes were defined as sequences sharing the same inferred V gene, J gene, and CDR3 amino acid sequence. The percentage overlap between two repertoires was calculated by dividing the number of shared unique clonotypes by the size of the smaller repertoire. Richness of each repertoire was evaluated using RTK rarefaction, the Chao1 estimator, and Recon v2.1 estimates of unobserved clonotypes. Generation probabilities were computed with OLGA for all TCRbeta clonotypes obtained by the gDNA method from four donors. TCRdb's version of the immuneACCESS table is confined to in-frame rearrangements and falls short of the full clone set. An unresolved V gene accounts for under half of the shortfall where checked; the remainder is of unknown origin. Clonal size and the V and J genes are those of that table, whereas D and trimming came from the DNA. The sample table lists hundreds of thousands of clones, 90% to 95% of them with a count of one. Less than 25% of the sample is held by the ten biggest clonotypes.

Material for sequencing was naive CD8+ T cells sorted from blood. The cell subset or site label corresponds to: CD45RA+CCR7+. The rearrangement combines TRBV2 with TRBJ2-7; TRBD1 aligns with 9 central bases. This receptor was taken from a young man in good health. Here is the DNA: TGTGCCAGCAGTGTCCAACAGGGGGCTTACGAGCAGTACTTC. Its amino acids are CASSVQQGAYEQYF.